These 14 T cell receptor beta chains originate from one sample sequenced in a study of spatial heterogeneity in lung cancer. TCRdb passed the 5' RACE reads through MiXCR, listing each CDR3 protein once. Of approximately 90,000 distinct CDR3 sequences listed, over 8.5% are singletons. Stated time point: sample taken at primary tumor resection. Unsorted tumor, nontumor lung tissue or cryopreserved PBMC supplied the whole RNA. The sample here was PBMCs, taken at surgery. These receptors originate from a male donor with early-stage non-small cell lung cancer.

CDR3 coding DNA: TGTGCCAGCAGCAAAGGGACAGGGGGAGTCTACGAGCAGTACTTC. Its protein product is CASSKGTGGVYEQYF. The V gene is TRBV5-4, the J gene TRBJ2-7, with 11 positions matching TRBD1. The CDR3 length is 15 residues. The V gene's germline CDR1 is SGHNT and CDR2 YYREEE (reference sequence). J lost 3 bases, V lost 4 bases, and 6 bases had no gene match.

This chain connects TRBV18 to TRBJ2-5; TRBD2 aligns across 10 bases. The CDR3 consists of 15 residues. Germline CDR1 reads KGHSH; CDR2 reads LQKENI. The ends lost 5 bases at V and 4 bases at J; junction bases unmatched: 7. CDR3 sequence (DNA): TGTGCCAGCTCAATGCTAGCGGGGGTCCTAGAGACCCAGTACTTC. This codes for CASSMLAGVLETQYF.

The V call is TRBV30, the J call TRBJ2-7, with D perhaps matching TRBD1 (5 bases). The CDR3 loop spans 14 amino acids. Trimming removed 2 bases from V and 2 bases from J, with 13 bases in between. Germline V lookup: CDR1 GTSNPN, CDR2 SVGIG (reference sequence). CDR3 in DNA: TGTGCCTGGAGTCCGCAGGGCCGCCCCTACGAGCAGTACTTC. Its translation is CAWSPQGRPYEQYF. The whole variable domain, filled in from reference TRBV30 and TRBJ2-7, reads SQTIHQWPATLVQPVGSPLSLECTVEGTSNPNLYWYRQAAGRGLQLLFYSVGIGQISSEVPQNLSASRPQDRQFILSSKKLLLSDSGFYLCAWSPQGRPYEQYFGPGTRLTVT.

This clonotype was counted only a few times. The chain couples TRBV7-9 to TRBJ2-4, with D possibly TRBD2 on 5 matching bases. V dropped 1 base and J dropped 3 bases, with 10 bases sitting between them. The CDR3 totals 15 residues. CDR1 is SEHNR and CDR2 is FQNEAQ in the germline V gene (reference sequence). The CDR3 nucleotides are TGTGCCAGCAGCTTAGTCGACGGGGTCAAAAACATTCAGTACTTC. Amino acids: CASSLVDGVKNIQYF.

This rearrangement joins TRBV21-1 to TRBJ2-7. TRBV21-1 is reported as a pseudogene. The CDR3 extends over 16 amino acids. CDR3 bases: TGTGCCAGCAGCAAAGGGAAGCTAACAGGCCCCTACGAGCAGTACTTC. Translation gives CASSKGKLTGPYEQYF.

This clonotype showed up many times. The rearrangement joins TRBV10-3 to TRBJ2-1, with D uncertain. CDR1 is ENHRY and CDR2 is SYGVKD in the germline V gene. The CDR3 contains 13 residues. With 0 bases removed from V and 4 bases from J, the gap between germline ends came to 4 bases. The DNA for the CDR3 is TGTGCCATCAGTGAGTCAGGGTACAATGAGCAGTTCTTC. It is translated as CAISESGYNEQFF.

This clonotype has more than one count but fewer than ten. V gene TRBV10-3 combines with J gene TRBJ2-6, with a weak D call TRBD2 (6 bases). Trimming removed 0 bases from V and 0 bases from J, with 9 bases in between. There are 17 residues in the CDR3. Looked up from germline, CDR1 is ENHRY and CDR2 is SYGVKD. The CDR3, as DNA: TGTGCCATCAGTGAGTCGCGGGGCAGCTCTGGGGCCAACGTCCTGACTTTC. As protein: CAISESRGSSGANVLTF.

This clonotype was recorded at least ten times. V is TRBV5-6 and J is TRBJ1-3; 8 nucleotides agree with TRBD1. Germline V lookup: CDR1 SGHDT, CDR2 YYEEEE. The ends lost 0 bases at V and 0 bases at J; junction bases unmatched: 5. This CDR3 is built from 17 residues. The CDR3 coding sequence is TGTGCCAGCAGCTTGGCCAGAACAGGGGGCTCTGGAAACACCATATATTTT. Its protein is CASSLARTGGSGNTIYF.

This clonotype has just a few counts. V is TRBV24-1 and J is TRBJ2-1; D gene uncertain. Germline lookup yields CDR1 KGHDR and CDR2 SFDVKD. CDR3 length equals 13 residues. V was shortened by 3 bases and J by 3 bases, with 5 bases between the two germline ends. The CDR3 nucleotides read TGTGCCACCAGTGATGGGGACTACAATGAGCAGTTCTTC. Translated: CATSDGDYNEQFF.

A few counts support this clonotype. V and J are TRBV4-3 and TRBJ2-5; possibly TRBD1 or TRBD2 for D (5 bases each). The V gene lost 5 bases and the J gene lost 1 base, with 17 bases spanning the gap. Germline CDR1 reads LGHNA; CDR2 reads YSLEER. The CDR3 length is 16 residues. CDR3 coding DNA: TGCGCCAGCAGCAGAAGACTCGGGGACCTCCAAGAGACCCAGTACTTC. As protein: CASSRRLGDLQETQYF.

This clonotype was seen a handful of times. This chain links TRBV28 with TRBJ2-7, with D perhaps assigned TRBD1 or TRBD2 (5 bases each). The germline gives CDR1 MDHEN, CDR2 SYDVKM. The CDR3 totals 15 residues. V was cut by 5 bases and J by 5 bases, with 19 bases left in between. Here the CDR3 DNA reads TGTGCCAGCAGTCCAGGGACCTCCTTGAGGCACGAGCAGTACTTC. It yields the protein CASSPGTSLRHEQYF.

V and J are TRBV4-3 and TRBJ1-4; D ambiguous. Germline V CDR1 and CDR2: LGHNA, YSLEER. Trimming removed 0 bases from V and 8 bases from J, with 19 bases in between. The CDR3 runs to 17 residues. The CDR3 DNA sequence: TGCGCCAGCAGCCAAGACCTTCCCAGGAGCGGGAGCGAAAAACTGTTTTTT. It codes for CASSQDLPRSGSEKLFF.

The V gene is TRBV20-1, the J gene TRBJ1-5; weak D call: TRBD1 (6 bases). CDR1 is DFQATT and CDR2 is SNEGSKA in the germline V gene (reference sequence). V was pared by 0 bases and J by 3 bases, with 12 bases between. CDR3 length equals 15 residues. CDR3 nucleotides: TGCAGTGCTAGAGATTGGGGGCTTTCCAATCAGCCCCAGCATTTT. The encoded protein is CSARDWGLSNQPQHF.

This clonotype was observed a few times. The chain's CDR3 is CASSSGLDNIQYF. The DNA for the CDR3 is TGTGCCAGCAGCTCAGGACTAGACAACATTCAGTACTTC. V gene TRBV7-9 combines with J gene TRBJ2-4; 7 bases match TRBD2. The V gene's germline CDR1 is SEHNR and CDR2 FQNEAQ (reference sequence). V was pared by 4 bases and J by 7 bases, with 4 bases of the junction left unmatched. This CDR3 comprises 13 residues.